This is a list of T cell receptor beta chains from one sample in a study of T cell repertoires in cytomegalovirus infection. What these receptors recognize is not known. TCRdb re-derived calls from the reads in MiXCR, one entry per CDR3 protein. The sample carries 650,000 to 900,000 distinct CDR3 sequences, 32% recorded once. The source material was cultured CD8+ T cells from PBMCs, sampled from culture after CMV antigen stimulation. The receptors here all came from a human donor in good health (CMV status not recorded). Some clones in this sample may be carry-over from other donors' samples. Each CDR3 is given with its conserved first and last residue. A D gene is named only where the DNA matches it firmly. Some rows have no size entry. The others give once, few or many, or a class for an expanded clone.

CDR3nt: TGCAGCGTTAAAATCCGGGACACGGGGAACTACGAGCAGTACTTC; CDR3aa: CSVKIRDTGNYEQYF; j_gene: TRBJ2-7; d_gene: .; v_gene: TRBV29-1; abundance: few
CDR3nt: TGTGCCAGCAGCCAAGAGAGGGAGGAGGAGACCCAGTACTTC; CDR3aa: CASSQEREEETQYF; j_gene: TRBJ2-5; d_gene: .; v_gene: TRBV3-1; abundance: once
CDR3nt: TGTGCCAGCAGCTCCCCCCGGGACAGCCAGCTAAATAATGAAAAACTGTTTTTT; CDR3aa: CASSSPRDSQLNNEKLFF; j_gene: TRBJ1-4; d_gene: TRBD1; v_gene: TRBV7-4; abundance: .
CDR3nt: TGCGCCAGCAGCCAAGATAACACAGGGACTTCGTACGAGCAGTACTTC; CDR3aa: CASSQDNTGTSYEQYF; j_gene: TRBJ2-7; d_gene: .; v_gene: TRBV4-1; abundance: .
CDR3nt: TGTGCCAGCAGCTTAAAGGGACTAGCTGAGACCCAGTACTTC; CDR3aa: CASSLKGLAETQYF; j_gene: TRBJ2-5; d_gene: TRBD2; v_gene: TRBV7-9; abundance: .
CDR3nt: TGTGCCAGCAGTTACTCGTCTCACAGGGGGACCTACAATGAGCAGTTCTTC; CDR3aa: CASSYSSHRGTYNEQFF; j_gene: TRBJ2-1; d_gene: TRBD1; v_gene: TRBV6-2/TRBV6-3; abundance: .
CDR3nt: TGCGCCAGCAGCCATGACCTCACCTCTGGAAACACCATATATTTT; CDR3aa: CASSHDLTSGNTIYF; j_gene: TRBJ1-3; d_gene: .; v_gene: TRBV5-1; abundance: .
CDR3nt: TGCGCCAGCAGCCAAGGTTGGACGGCGGGCTACGAGCAGTACTTC; CDR3aa: CASSQGWTAGYEQYF; j_gene: TRBJ2-7; d_gene: .; v_gene: TRBV4-1; abundance: .
CDR3nt: TGTGCCAGCAGCCTCGACGAAGATACGCAGTATTTT; CDR3aa: CASSLDEDTQYF; j_gene: TRBJ2-3; d_gene: .; v_gene: TRBV6-2/TRBV6-3; abundance: .
CDR3nt: TGTGCCAGCCGACCTGGGACAGCAACTAATGAAAAACTGTTTTTT; CDR3aa: CASRPGTATNEKLFF; j_gene: TRBJ1-4; d_gene: TRBD1; v_gene: TRBV28; abundance: few
CDR3nt: TGCGCCAGCAGCCAAGGCAGGGGAGAAAACTATGGCTACACCTTC; CDR3aa: CASSQGRGENYGYTF; j_gene: TRBJ1-2; d_gene: .; v_gene: TRBV4-3; abundance: few
CDR3nt: TGCGCCAGCAGCCAAAAGGGGGACAGAGGAAACACCATATATTTT; CDR3aa: CASSQKGDRGNTIYF; j_gene: TRBJ1-3; d_gene: TRBD1; v_gene: TRBV4-1; abundance: .
CDR3nt: TGCAGTGCCAGAGACAGGGCTAGGCTCACAGATACGCAGTATTTT; CDR3aa: CSARDRARLTDTQYF; j_gene: TRBJ2-3; d_gene: TRBD1; v_gene: TRBV20-1; abundance: .
CDR3nt: TGTGCCAGCAGCGTAGCTGTGGCTACCTGGACCGGGGAGCTGTTTTTT; CDR3aa: CASSVAVATWTGELFF; j_gene: TRBJ2-2; d_gene: .; v_gene: TRBV9; abundance: .
CDR3nt: TGTGCCAGCAGCTCGCGGGACAGGAGATACTATGAAAAACTGTTTTTT; CDR3aa: CASSSRDRRYYEKLFF; j_gene: TRBJ1-4; d_gene: TRBD1; v_gene: TRBV5-6; abundance: few
CDR3nt: TGTGCCAGTAGGGACAGCGCGAACACCGGGGAGCTGTTTTTT; CDR3aa: CASRDSANTGELFF; j_gene: TRBJ2-2; d_gene: .; v_gene: TRBV19; abundance: .
CDR3nt: TGCGCCAGCAGCCAAGAACCTGAGCCAGGGACGACTGAAGCTTTCTTT; CDR3aa: CASSQEPEPGTTEAFF; j_gene: TRBJ1-1; d_gene: .; v_gene: TRBV4-1; abundance: few
CDR3nt: TGTGCCAGCAGTGAATTGGCAGGGGATCAGCCCCAGCATTTT; CDR3aa: CASSELAGDQPQHF; j_gene: TRBJ1-5; d_gene: .; v_gene: TRBV25-1; abundance: .
CDR3nt: TGTGCCAGCAGCTCCGACAGGGAAAAAGAGACCCAGTACTTC; CDR3aa: CASSSDREKETQYF; j_gene: TRBJ2-5; d_gene: TRBD1; v_gene: TRBV7-9; abundance: .
CDR3nt: TGTGCCAGCAGCCAATACGGCGCCTCTAGCACAGATACGCAGTATTTT; CDR3aa: CASSQYGASSTDTQYF; j_gene: TRBJ2-3; d_gene: .; v_gene: TRBV7-3; abundance: .
CDR3nt: TGTGCCAGCAGTGATCCCCGGCCCCCTCTAGCGGGGGGGCACAATGAGCAGTTCTTC; CDR3aa: CASSDPRPPLAGGHNEQFF; j_gene: TRBJ2-1; d_gene: TRBD2; v_gene: TRBV6-1; abundance: many
CDR3nt: TGTGCCAGTAGTTCCCTCGGGGGGGCACACGACGAGCAGTACTTC; CDR3aa: CASSSLGGAHDEQYF; j_gene: TRBJ2-7; d_gene: TRBD2; v_gene: TRBV19; abundance: few
CDR3nt: TGTGCCAGCAGCTTAGTAATAGGGACCTACGAGCAGTACTTC; CDR3aa: CASSLVIGTYEQYF; j_gene: TRBJ2-7; d_gene: .; v_gene: TRBV7-9; abundance: .
CDR3nt: TGTGCCAGCAGCCAGGGCCTTTTCGCCACCGGGGAGCTGTTTTTT; CDR3aa: CASSQGLFATGELFF; j_gene: TRBJ2-2; d_gene: .; v_gene: TRBV14; abundance: .
CDR3nt: TGTGCCAGCAGTCACGGGACAGGGTCCAATCAGCCCCAGCATTTT; CDR3aa: CASSHGTGSNQPQHF; j_gene: TRBJ1-5; d_gene: TRBD1; v_gene: TRBV13; abundance: .